The 6 T cell receptor beta chains given below trace back to one sample, sequenced in a study of CD4 T cells in relation to SARS-CoV-2 and coronaviruses. Sequencing used immunoSEQ multiplex PCR; TCRdb keeps in-frame clones, though not all of them. The data hold about 18,000 clones, with 70% to 80% observed a single time. These TCRs' antigens remain unknown. Before the COVID-19 pandemic, during about 2010-2018, CD4+ T cells were taken from unexposed donors. Isolation of CD4+ T cells took place after roughly nine days in culture. Sequencing used CD4+ T cells from PBMCs, cultured in vitro. The receptors originated from a human donor in good health.

V usage is TRBV2 and J usage is TRBJ1-2, with 10 bases matching TRBD1. Looked up from germline, CDR1 is SNHLY and CDR2 is FYNNEI. This CDR3 region has 14 residues. Trimming removed 9 bases from V and 3 bases from J; junction bases left unmatched: 7. The CDR3 is CARGGTGVDYGYTF. The CDR3 bases are TGTGCCAGGGGTGGGACAGGGGTGGACTATGGCTACACCTTC.

The chain employs TRBV5-6 and TRBJ1-2, with 8 bases identical to TRBD1. CDR1 and CDR2 (germline): SGHDT, YYEEEE. J gave up 2 bases and V 2 bases, and 11 bases lay outside the gene matches. The CDR3 consists of 17 residues. As DNA, the CDR3 is TGTGCCAGCAGCTTTTTAACCGACAGGGGTCAAAACTATGGCTACACCTTC. This sequence encodes CASSFLTDRGQNYGYTF.

J is TRBJ2-1 and V is TRBV30, with 10 bases that match TRBD2. The germline V gene has CDR1 GTSNPN and CDR2 SVGIG (reference sequence). The ends lost 5 bases at V and 6 bases at J; junction bases unmatched: 4. This CDR3 contains 13 residues. CDR3 coding DNA: TGTGCCTGGGGGGGACTAGCGCTCAATGAGCAGTTCTTC. Amino acids: CAWGGLALNEQFF.

The chain is built from TRBV10-3 and TRBJ1-3, with D unclear. Germline CDR1 is ENHRY and CDR2 is SYGVKD. This CDR3 comprises 16 residues. V dropped 5 bases and J dropped 0 bases, with 14 bases sitting between them. DNA for the CDR3: TGTGCCATCAGTAGAACGGACGGAGGCTCTGGAAACACCATATATTTT. Translated, it gives CAISRTDGGSGNTIYF.

The chain has TRBV20-1 and TRBJ2-2; 11 bases agree with TRBD2. CDR1 DFQATT and CDR2 SNEGSKA come from the germline V gene (reference sequence). Trimming at V came to 3 bases and at J to 5 bases, leaving 8 bases not matched to a gene. This CDR3 spans 16 amino acids. The DNA of the CDR3 is TGCAGTGCTAGTCGGCTAGCGGGAGGTCGAACCGGGGAGCTGTTTTTT. This encodes CSASRLAGGRTGELFF.

The chain joins TRBV9 to TRBJ2-3; possibly TRBD2 for D (6 bases). V was cut by 0 bases and J by 2 bases, with 16 bases left in between. The CDR3 loop spans 17 amino acids. Germline CDR1 SGDLS, CDR2 YYNGEE. CDR3 residues: CASSVGAGLINTDTQYF. Here the CDR3 DNA reads TGTGCCAGCAGCGTAGGGGCGGGATTAATTAACACAGATACGCAGTATTTT.